What follows is one T cell receptor (beta chain) and its context. Its antigen is as yet unknown. TCRdb reprocessed the 5' RACE reads and reports one entry per CDR3 protein, with no DNA. The table for this sample gives 350,000 to 400,000 distinct CDR3 sequences. Germline lookup yields CDR1 DFQATT and CDR2 SNEGSKA (reference sequence). The CDR3 has 15 residues. This sample is part of a study of monozygotic twins with inflammatory bowel disease. Donors each gave about 2.6 ml of blood. Findings and caveats of the study: The data gave no support to a single strong IBD-associated signal or clonotype.

The chain carries TRBV20-1 and TRBJ2-1; absent DNA, TCRdb's TRBD2 call cannot be checked. The material sequenced was blood. The clonotype was recovered from a human donor with ulcerative colitis or Crohn's disease, or a healthy co-twin of an affected twin (not recorded which). The CDR3 spells CSALISGGIYNEQFF.